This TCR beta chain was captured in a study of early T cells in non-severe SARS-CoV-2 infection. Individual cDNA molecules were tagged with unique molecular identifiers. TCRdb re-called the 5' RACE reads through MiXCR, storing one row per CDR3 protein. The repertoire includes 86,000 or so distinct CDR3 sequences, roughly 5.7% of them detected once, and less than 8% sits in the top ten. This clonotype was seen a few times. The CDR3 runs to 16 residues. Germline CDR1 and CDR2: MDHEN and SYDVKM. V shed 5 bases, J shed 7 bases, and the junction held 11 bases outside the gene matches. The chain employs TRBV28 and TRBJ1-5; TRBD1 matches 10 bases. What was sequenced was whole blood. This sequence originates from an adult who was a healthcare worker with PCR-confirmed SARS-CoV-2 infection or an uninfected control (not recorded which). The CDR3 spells CASSTNGQGVWQPQHF. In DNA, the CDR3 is TGTGCCAGCAGTACGAATGGACAGGGGGTTTGGCAGCCCCAGCATTTT.